What follows is one T cell receptor (beta chain) and its context. Measured with immunoSEQ multiplex PCR; TCRdb has only the in-frame clones, and not every one. The sample includes some 64,000 clones, 80% to 90% of them seen just once. With no exception, relapse followed autologous stem cell transplantation in all patients, and brentuximab vedotin exposure varied. This specimen belongs to a study of PD-1 blockade in classical Hodgkin lymphoma. V dropped 10 bases and J dropped 4 bases, with 10 bases sitting between them. CDR1 is LNHDA, CDR2 SQIVND, per germline (reference sequence). The CDR3 runs 12 residues.

The V gene is TRBV19, the J gene TRBJ2-2, with unresolved D. The sample consisted of peripheral blood mononuclear cells (PBMCs), taken at baseline. The clonotype was recovered from a human donor with classical Hodgkin lymphoma. The CDR3 DNA reads TGTGCCACTAATTGGGGCACCGGGGAGCTGTTTTTT. The encoded protein is CATNWGTGELFF.